The 22 T cell receptor beta chains below were found in one sample sequenced in a study of blood T cells in healthy people across ages. It was with a sample-barcoded 5' primer and a J-beta primer mix that a second PCR of roughly 6 to 12 cycles was run. TCRdb reanalysed the 5' RACE reads using MiXCR and keeps one entry per CDR3 protein. The sample holds fewer than 900,000 distinct CDR3 sequences, 36% seen once. Sequencing was done on a sample of blood. Receptors were obtained from a man between 18 and 35 years old in good health.

The rearrangement joins TRBV7-2 to TRBJ2-3; TRBD2 agrees at 14 bases. The CDR3 covers 15 residues. V was clipped by 7 bases and J by 4 bases; unmatched bases: 4. Per the germline V gene, CDR1 is SGHTA and CDR2 is FQGNSA. This CDR3 reads CASTLTSGRADTQYF. In DNA, the CDR3 is TGTGCCAGCACCTTGACTAGCGGGAGGGCAGATACGCAGTATTTT.

CDR3 coding DNA: TGTGCCAGCAGAAGGCGGACTAGGAGCTCCTACAATGAGCAGTTCTTC. Amino acid sequence: CASRRRTRSSYNEQFF. The chain employs TRBV28 and TRBJ2-1; 7 bases agree with TRBD2. The V and J ends lost 6 bases and 0 bases, in that order; junction bases with no gene match: 8. Germline V gene sequence: CDR1 MDHEN, CDR2 SYDVKM. CDR3 length equals 16 residues.

The rearrangement joins TRBV9 to TRBJ2-3; no clear D gene. The CDR3 has 14 residues. V gave up 4 bases and J gave up 1 base, with 10 bases separating them. From germline, CDR1 is SGDLS and CDR2 YYNGEE. The DNA for the CDR3 is TGTGCCAGCAGCCACGCTGGGGGCACAGATACGCAGTATTTT. Translated: CASSHAGGTDTQYF.

The V gene is TRBV3-1, the J gene TRBJ1-1; a weak D match, TRBD1 (6 bases). V was pared by 4 bases and J by 5 bases, with 14 bases between. The germline CDR1 and CDR2 sequences are LGHDT and YNNKEL (reference sequence). The CDR3 contains 14 residues. The CDR3 DNA sequence: TGTGCCAGCAGCCCCCGGGGGGGCAAGACTGAAGCTTTCTTT. It translates to CASSPRGGKTEAFF.

V gene TRBV15 combines with J gene TRBJ2-1; TRBD2 matches at 7 bases. The CDR3 runs to 15 residues. After removal of 8 bases from V and 8 bases from J, the junction contained 15 bases not matched to a gene. The germline V gene encodes CDR1 LNHNV and CDR2 YYDKDF (reference sequence). CDR3 sequence: CATGVRGTTGDEQFF. DNA for the CDR3: TGTGCCACCGGAGTCCGGGGGACTACTGGGGATGAGCAGTTCTTC.

The table lists this clonotype with a few counts. The genes are TRBV6-2 or TRBV6-3 and TRBJ2-4; 7 nucleotides line up with TRBD1. The V segment lost 5 bases and the J segment 7 bases; nucleotides outside the gene matches: 8. The CDR3 sequence is 14 residues long. Per germline, CDR1 MNHEY and CDR2 SVGEGT. The CDR3 is CASSVRQGGNIQYF. CDR3 nucleotides: TGTGCCAGCAGTGTAAGACAGGGTGGGAACATTCAGTACTTC.

With respect to this clonotype: Compared with germline, one end of the junction differs, possibly owing to a read error. V gene TRBV7-9 combines with J gene TRBJ2-4; D is perhaps TRBD1 or TRBD2 (6 bases each). The DNA matches TRBJ2-7 better at its end, which makes the J call doubtful. The CDR3 consists of 13 residues. The germline V gene has CDR1 SEHNR and CDR2 FQNEAQ (reference sequence). CDR3 loop: CSSSLGGINEQYF. The CDR3, as DNA: TGTTCCAGCAGCTTAGGGGGGATAAACGAGCAGTACTTC.

This rearrangement joins TRBV20-1 to TRBJ2-1; TRBD2 matches 12 bases. The CDR3 covers 16 residues. The V gene's germline CDR1 is DFQATT and CDR2 SNEGSKA (reference sequence). Trimming cost V 8 bases and J 9 bases; bases outside gene matches: 17. CDR3 sequence reads: CSSLVTSGRISGEQFF. As DNA, the CDR3 is TGCAGTTCCCTAGTCACTAGCGGGAGGATAAGCGGTGAGCAGTTCTTC.

This clonotype has more than one count but fewer than ten. This chain connects TRBV6-1 to TRBJ1-5, with 7 bases that match TRBD1. The length of the CDR3 is 13 residues. Germline V CDR1 and CDR2: MNHNS, SASEGT. V trimming: 8 bases; J trimming: 1 base; junction bases outside the gene matches: 2. The CDR3 nucleotides are TGTGCCAGCCAACAGGGGAGCAATCAGCCCCAGCATTTT. Translated, it gives CASQQGSNQPQHF.

The rearrangement links TRBV5-6 to TRBJ1-4, with 7 bases fitting TRBD1. Unmatched junction bases numbered 7, after V lost 4 bases and J lost 13 bases. CDR3 length: 12 amino acids. The germline V gene has CDR1 SGHDT and CDR2 YYEEEE. Here the CDR3 DNA reads TGTGCCAGCAGCGAATCCGGGACAGTACTGTTTTTT. Translated, it gives CASSESGTVLFF.

This clonotype occurred many times. The chain joins TRBV4-1 to TRBJ2-1; D is possibly TRBD1 or TRBD2 (5 bases each). The CDR3 runs 13 residues. Trimming left V 4 bases short and J 8 bases short, with 12 bases between. Germline values: CDR1 MGHRA, CDR2 YSYEKL. The CDR3 here is CASSRIPGHEQFF. In DNA form, the CDR3 reads TGCGCCAGCAGCCGCATACCGGGACATGAGCAGTTCTTC.

The genes are TRBV25-1 and TRBJ2-3; TRBD1 might be the D (6 bases). Trimming removed 8 bases from V and 1 base from J, with 13 bases in between. This CDR3 is 14 amino acids long. In germline, CDR1 is MGHDK, CDR2 SYGVNS. DNA for the CDR3: TGTGCCAGCGCAGGGGATAGGGGCACAGATACGCAGTATTTT. Encoded protein: CASAGDRGTDTQYF.

As for this clonotype: This may stem from a read error, because a much larger clone lies one nucleotide away. The V and J genes are TRBV20-1 and TRBJ2-5; D not resolved. The tail of the sequence fits TRBJ2-7 better, so the J call may be wrong. The germline V gene has CDR1 DFQATT and CDR2 SNEGSKA (reference sequence). The CDR3 is made up of 16 amino acids. The CDR3 loop is CSALKADSPSHYEQYF. The CDR3 bases are TGCAGTGCTCTGAAGGCGGATTCCCCTTCGCACTACGAGCAGTACTTC.

The chain combines TRBV6-5 with TRBJ2-4; 12 positions match TRBD2. The J call may be wrong; the DNA end is better matched by TRBJ2-7. The CDR3 has 15 residues. Germline CDR1 and CDR2: MNHEY and SVGAGI. CDR3 nucleotides: TGTGCCAGCAGTTACTCGACTAGCGGGAGCTACGAGCAGTACTTC. Its translation: CASSYSTSGSYEQYF.

As to this clonotype: At one end, the junction sequence differs from germline, possibly due to a read error. The chain joins TRBV4-1 to TRBJ2-3; D might be TRBD2 (7 bases). Germline lookup yields CDR1 MGHRA and CDR2 YSYEKL. This CDR3 spans 17 amino acids. In nucleotides, the CDR3 is TGCGCCAGCAGCCAAGAGGGCGGGGGCGGTAGCACAGATATGCAGTATTTT. It yields the protein CASSQEGGGGSTDMQYF.

The chain carries TRBV10-3 and TRBJ2-4; 7 bases fit TRBD1. From germline, CDR1 is ENHRY and CDR2 SYGVKD. The CDR3 totals 19 residues. The V segment lost 0 bases and the J segment 2 bases; nucleotides outside the gene matches: 13. The CDR3 nucleotides are TGTGCCATCAGTGAGTCAGGCGTGGACAGGCTTGAATCCAAAAACATTCAGTACTTC. Translated, it gives CAISESGVDRLESKNIQYF.

The chain recombines TRBV5-1 with TRBJ2-4; D is uncertain. Per germline, CDR1 SGHRS and CDR2 YFSETQ. The CDR3 is 14 amino acids. V lost 4 bases and J 13 bases, leaving 21 bases between the germline ends. In nucleotides, the CDR3 is TGCGCCAGCAGCCTTTACGGGTCCTCGGGTGAGCAGTACTTC. Protein product: CASSLYGSSGEQYF.

This clonotype has ten or more counts. J is TRBJ2-5 and V is TRBV5-5; D is tentatively TRBD1 or TRBD2 (5 bases each). CDR1 SGHKS and CDR2 YYEKEE come from the germline V gene (reference sequence). Trimming pared 4 bases from V and 11 bases from J, leaving 15 bases between. CDR3 length: 12 amino acids. In DNA form, the CDR3 reads TGTGCCAGCAGCCACAGGTTGGGAGAGCAGTACTTC. It codes for CASSHRLGEQYF.

The CDR3 DNA follows: TGTGCCAGCAGGAGGGACAGGGGGCATGTCGACTATGGCTACACCTTC. Translated, it gives CASRRDRGHVDYGYTF. This chain joins TRBV27 and TRBJ1-2; TRBD1 aligns across 12 bases. The germline V gene encodes CDR1 MNHEY and CDR2 SMNVEV (reference sequence). The CDR3 loop spans 16 amino acids. V shed 6 bases and J 3 bases; nucleotides not matched to a gene: 8.

The chain uses TRBV20-1 and TRBJ1-5; possible D gene TRBD1, 6 bases. CDR1 DFQATT and CDR2 SNEGSKA come from the germline V gene (reference sequence). The CDR3 is made up of 15 amino acids. V was pared by 0 bases and J by 3 bases, with 12 bases between. The DNA for the CDR3 is TGCAGTGCTAGAGATCCAAGGGGGGTCAATCAGCCCCAGCATTTT. Its translation: CSARDPRGVNQPQHF.

V and J are TRBV7-9 and TRBJ1-2, with TRBD1 identical over 8 bases. Per the germline V gene, CDR1 is SEHNR and CDR2 is FQNEAQ (reference sequence). The ends lost 0 bases at V and 6 bases at J; junction bases unmatched: 6. The CDR3 totals 15 residues. DNA of the CDR3: TGTGCCAGCAGCTTAGCCCTGGGACAGGACGATGGCTACACCTTC. Translation: CASSLALGQDDGYTF.

This clonotype was found many times. The chain is built from TRBV7-9 and TRBJ1-2; no definite D call. The CDR3 covers 13 residues. Germline CDR1 is SEHNR and CDR2 is FQNEAQ (reference sequence). The germline V and J ends were trimmed by 5 bases and 5 bases, with 12 bases remaining between them. CDR3: CASSPMTGYGYTF. The CDR3 DNA reads TGTGCCAGCAGCCCCATGACGGGATATGGCTACACCTTC. Together with reference TRBV7-9 and TRBJ1-2, the CDR3 gives the full variable domain: DTGVSQNPRHKITKRGQNVTFRCDPISEHNRLYWYRQTLGQGPEFLTYFQNEAQLEKSRLLSDRFSAERPKGSFSTLEIQRTEQGDSAMYLCASSPMTGYGYTFGSGTRLTVV.